Listed below are T cell receptor beta chains from one sample, sequenced in a study of cytomegalovirus exposure and HLA in healthy donors. Sequencing used immunoSEQ multiplex PCR; TCRdb keeps in-frame clones, though not all of them. This table has 90,000 to 150,000 clones, around 77% appearing once. What was sequenced was PBMCs. The receptors were gathered from a man in his forties in good health and CMV-seropositive. Each CDR3 is given with its conserved first and last residue. D genes are given only for firm matches. Size tells how often a clone was seen (once, few, many) or the class of an expanded clone, and some rows leave it out.

d_call,j_call,cdr3_length,clone_size,v_call,cdr3_aa,cdr3_nt
NA,TRBJ2-7,9,NA,TRBV27,CASTGEQYF,TGTGCCAGCACGGGCGAGCAGTACTTC
TRBD2,TRBJ2-1,16,NA,TRBV9,CASSANVASGSNEQFF,TGTGCCAGCAGCGCGAATGTGGCTAGCGGGTCCAATGAGCAGTTCTTC
TRBD2,TRBJ2-1,17,NA,TRBV7-9,CASSLVRLAGGYNEQFF,TGTGCCAGCAGCTTAGTTCGACTAGCGGGGGGTTACAATGAGCAGTTCTTC
NA,TRBJ2-5,11,NA,TRBV20-1,CSARASGTQYF,TGCAGTGCTAGAGCGAGTGGGACCCAGTACTTC
NA,TRBJ2-1,15,NA,TRBV18,CASSPPGDRYNEQFF,TGTGCCAGCTCACCACCCGGAGACAGGTACAATGAGCAGTTCTTC
TRBD1,TRBJ2-7,14,NA,TRBV7-9,CASSLRTGGLEQYF,TGTGCCAGCAGCTTAAGGACAGGGGGTTTGGAGCAGTACTTC
TRBD2,TRBJ2-3,15,NA,TRBV7-2,CASSFLAAFTDTQYF,TGTGCCAGCAGCTTCCTAGCGGCCTTCACAGATACGCAGTATTTT
NA,TRBJ2-7,15,NA,TRBV28,CASSSTGTSNYEQYF,TGTGCCAGCAGTTCAACCGGGACATCAAACTACGAGCAGTACTTC
NA,TRBJ2-3,16,NA,TRBV5-1,CASSELLGGAADTQYF,TGCGCCAGCAGCGAGCTACTTGGGGGCGCGGCAGATACGCAGTATTTT
NA,TRBJ1-6,15,NA,TRBV27,CASRFERGNNSPLHF,TGTGCCAGCAGGTTTGAGCGGGGGAATAATTCACCCCTCCACTTT
NA,TRBJ2-7,16,NA,TRBV18,CASSPPVSGDSYEQYF,TGTGCCAGCTCACCACCGGTTTCGGGGGACTCCTACGAGCAGTACTTC
TRBD2,TRBJ2-3,15,NA,TRBV5-4,CASSQGLAGTDTQYF,TGTGCCAGCAGCCAGGGACTAGCGGGGACAGATACGCAGTATTTT
NA,TRBJ2-5,13,NA,TRBV5-1,CASSLTNQETQYF,TGCGCCAGCAGCTTAACTAACCAAGAGACCCAGTACTTC
TRBD2,TRBJ2-3,17,NA,TRBV7-2,CASSQRGVAGPTDTQYF,TGTGCCAGCAGCCAACGAGGGGTAGCGGGGCCCACAGATACGCAGTATTTT
NA,TRBJ2-1,16,NA,TRBV6-5,CASSYSPRSSYNEQFF,TGTGCCAGCAGTTACTCCCCGCGGAGCTCCTACAATGAGCAGTTCTTC
TRBD2,TRBJ2-7,15,NA,TRBV5-1,CASSLMSSGAYEQYF,TGCGCCAGCAGCTTGATGTCTAGCGGAGCCTACGAGCAGTACTTC
TRBD1,TRBJ2-3,14,NA,TRBV5-1,CASSITGGADTQYF,TGCGCCAGCAGCATAACAGGGGGCGCAGATACGCAGTATTTT
TRBD1,TRBJ2-3,15,NA,TRBV6-5,CASSYGGQGTDTQYF,TGTGCCAGCAGTTACGGGGGACAGGGCACAGATACGCAGTATTTT
NA,TRBJ1-3,16,NA,TRBV7-8,CASSLMIRVSGNTIYF,TGTGCCAGCAGCTTAATGATCAGGGTATCTGGAAACACCATATATTTT
TRBD1,TRBJ2-5,16,NA,TRBV12-5,CASGLGKTGEEETQYF,TGTGCTAGTGGTTTGGGAAAGACAGGGGAAGAAGAGACCCAGTACTTC
TRBD1,TRBJ2-3,15,NA,TRBV5-6,CASSSRQGLTDTQYF,TGTGCCAGCAGCTCTCGACAGGGGTTGACAGATACGCAGTATTTT
NA,TRBJ1-4,17,NA,TRBV4-3,CASSQEGPGGGNEKLFF,TGCGCCAGCAGCCAAGAAGGTCCTGGCGGGGGAAATGAAAAACTGTTTTTT
NA,TRBJ2-7,14,NA,TRBV5-1,CASSLAPGGYEQYF,TGCGCCAGCAGCTTGGCCCCGGGTGGCTACGAGCAGTACTTC
TRBD1,TRBJ2-6,19,NA,TRBV4-3,CASSHVGTGGPTGANGLTF,TGCGCCAGCAGCCACGTAGGGACAGGTGGCCCGACTGGGGCCAACGGCCTGACTTTC
TRBD1,TRBJ1-2,19,NA,TRBV7-9,CASSLASRTGGVYNYGYTF,TGTGCCAGCAGCTTAGCCTCCCGGACAGGTGGAGTATATAACTATGGCTACACCTTC
TRBD1,TRBJ1-1,18,NA,TRBV9,CASSVFEGARGRGTEAFF,TGTGCCAGCAGCGTCTTCGAAGGGGCCAGGGGGCGCGGCACTGAAGCTTTCTTT
NA,TRBJ2-2,15,once,TRBV5-1,CASSFQGSNTGELFF,TGCGCCAGCAGCTTTCAGGGGTCGAACACCGGGGAGCTGTTTTTT
NA,TRBJ2-7,14,NA,TRBV28,CASSLTGGPYEQYF,TGTGCCAGCAGTTTGACAGGTGGTCCCTACGAGCAGTACTTC
NA,TRBJ2-1,15,few,TRBV6-6,CASRKTGSSYNEQFF,TGTGCCAGCAGAAAGACAGGAAGCTCCTACAATGAGCAGTTCTTC
TRBD1,TRBJ2-7,15,once,TRBV4-3,CASSQDSGQGYEQYF,TGCGCCAGCAGCCAAGATTCGGGACAGGGATACGAGCAGTACTTC
NA,TRBJ2-7,15,few,TRBV14,CASSQADSRTYEQYF,TGTGCCAGCAGCCAAGCGGACAGTAGAACCTACGAGCAGTACTTC
NA,TRBJ2-5,12,NA,TRBV6-6,CASRRLEETQYF,TGTGCCAGCAGACGACTGGAGGAGACCCAGTACTTC
NA,TRBJ1-1,14,few,TRBV5-1,CASSLAGGYTEAFF,TGCGCCAGCAGCTTGGCCGGCGGATACACTGAAGCTTTCTTT
NA,TRBJ2-3,13,once,TRBV5-1,CASSSEPTDTQYF,TGCGCCAGCAGCTCGGAGCCCACAGATACGCAGTATTTT
NA,TRBJ1-1,14,NA,TRBV4-1,CASSRGLMNTEAFF,TGCGCCAGCAGCCGGGGGCTCATGAACACTGAAGCTTTCTTT
NA,TRBJ1-6,15,few,TRBV28,CASSSGHSYNSPLHF,TGTGCCAGCAGCTCAGGACACAGCTATAATTCACCCCTCCACTTT
NA,TRBJ2-7,13,NA,TRBV7-3,CASSFDRTYEQYF,TGTGCCAGCAGCTTCGACAGGACCTACGAGCAGTACTTC
TRBD2,TRBJ2-4,17,NA,TRBV11-2,CASSLLAGTSRVDIQYF,TGTGCCAGCAGCTTACTTGCAGGGACTAGCCGTGTGGACATTCAGTACTTC
NA,TRBJ1-5,13,NA,TRBV10-1,CASSDMFNQPQHF,TGCGCCAGCAGTGATATGTTCAATCAGCCCCAGCATTTT
TRBD1,TRBJ2-7,15,NA,TRBV7-8,CASSPQDRGRYEQYF,TGTGCCAGCAGCCCCCAGGACAGGGGGCGCTACGAGCAGTACTTC
TRBD1,TRBJ2-5,14,NA,TRBV7-2,CASSHRQGAETQYF,TGTGCCAGCAGCCACAGACAGGGGGCTGAGACCCAGTACTTC
NA,TRBJ2-7,14,NA,TRBV2,CASSPGQISYEQYF,TGTGCCAGCAGTCCCGGACAAATCTCCTACGAGCAGTACTTC